This TCR beta chain was identified during a study of T-cell memory formation after mild COVID-19. Study-wide findings and caveats: Largely, contracting CD4+ clones fell within CM and EM, and contracting CD8+ clones within EMRA. Several responding clones turned up in pre-infection memory, indicating that cross-reactive memory may have taken part. For second-wave clones that peaked at day 37, SARS-CoV-2 specificity went unverified.

TCRdb itself ran the 5' RACE reads through MiXCR, one entry per CDR3 protein. The table records about 110,000 distinct CDR3 sequences, approximately 15% of them present only once. This CDR3 contains 15 residues. Trimming removed 2 bases from V and 6 bases from J, with 15 bases in between. Germline CDR1 reads MNHEY; CDR2 reads SMNVEV (reference sequence). The sample holds many counts of this clonotype. Its antigen is not identified. Sequences were obtained from PBMCs or a T cell subset sorted from them (not recorded which). The chain recombines TRBV27 with TRBJ2-3; weak D call: TRBD2 (5 bases). The sequence was obtained from a man aged 18 to 35 who had mild COVID-19 (a few samples of this study predate the infection). Cell type and time point are not known. The CDR3 coding sequence is TGTGCCAGCAGTTTAGTTGGCCTAGCAACCGATACGCAGTATTTT. Its protein product is CASSLVGLATDTQYF.